This T cell receptor beta chain originates from a study of blood T cell repertoires in COVID-19. Whole-study context: Sample material is recorded as cDNA or gDNA derived from T cells, B-cell-depleted T cells, or PBMCs.

CDR3 length equals 15 residues. Germline assignment: CDR1 SGDLS and CDR2 YYNGEE. The junction had 5 bases not matched to a gene; V was cut back by 0 bases and J by 4 bases. Repertoires were generated with immunoSEQ multiplex PCR, while TCRdb's copy carries only in-frame clones and drops some. This table holds over 150,000 clones, 78% found once. The origin of this receptor is a man at least 80 years old with acute or convalescent COVID-19. The chain links TRBV9 to TRBJ2-3; 7 bases fit TRBD2. Input material: peripheral blood. The CDR3: CASSVVLAAADTQYF. In DNA, the CDR3 is TGTGCCAGCAGCGTAGTCCTAGCGGCTGCAGATACGCAGTATTTT.